This TCR beta chain was documented in a study of shared clonotypes between healthy human individuals. Study context: Used for every donor were three CD4 naive, three CD4 memory, two CD8 naive and one CD8 memory plate. Regarding the study as a whole: Rarefaction indicated that sorted-subset sequencing remained incomplete although depth was large.

Germline CDR1 SGHTA, CDR2 FQGNSA. The CDR3 consists of 16 residues. Trimming removed 2 bases from V and 0 bases from J, with 10 bases in between. The naive CD8 fraction comprised CD45RO-negative cells positively selected for CCR7 and excluded terminally differentiated effector memory CD45RA+ cells. Those who donated were healthy HIV-negative adults, with no recent acute infections or vaccinations reported. Details on this clone: Its antigen is currently unknown.

Each cell subset's genomic DNA was divided evenly among several immunoSEQ plates. The table came from immunoSEQ multiplex PCR; TCRdb's copy has only in-frame clones and leaves some out. The table has hundreds of thousands of clones, 98% seen once. This chain uses TRBV7-2 with TRBJ2-2; D may be TRBD1 (6 bases). The sample consisted of naive CD8+ T cells sorted from blood. This receptor was identified in a man aged 25 to 40 in good health. CDR3 protein: CASSLNRDANTGELFF. The CDR3 DNA is TGTGCCAGCAGCTTAAACAGGGACGCGAACACCGGGGAGCTGTTTTTT. Using reference TRBV7-2 and TRBJ2-2 for the parts outside the CDR3, the full variable domain is GAGVSQSPSNKVTEKGKDVELRCDPISGHTALYWYRQSLGQGLEFLIYFQGNSAPDKSGLPSDRFSAERTGGSVSTLTIQRTQQEDSAVYLCASSLNRDANTGELFFGEGSRLTVL.